Listed here are 23 T cell receptor beta chains from one sample, sequenced in a study of tumor T cells in aggressive B-cell lymphoma (dated by TCRdb to about 2017). Library creation used the immunoSEQ multiplex PCR assay. Sourced from immuneACCESS, this table was stored by TCRdb with only in-frame sequences that have V and J called. A share of the clones is absent; for the studies checked, an unresolved V gene accounts for under half, and the remainder has no known explanation. The sample includes a few thousand clones, with around 84% observed a single time. About 4.2% of the sample lies in the top ten. Sequencing was performed on tumor tissue. These receptors originate from an adult with diffuse large B cell lymphoma.

This clone was seen a few times. CDR3: CASSHYGRANSGNTIYF. The CDR3 DNA reads TGTGCCAGCAGCCATTATGGCAGGGCTAACTCTGGAAACACCATATATTTT. V and J are TRBV14 and TRBJ1-3, with D maybe TRBD1 (5 bases). V lost 3 bases and J 0 bases, leaving 15 bases between the germline ends. CDR1 and CDR2 (germline): SGHDN, FVKESK. The CDR3 consists of 17 residues.

V is TRBV5-4 and J is TRBJ1-1, with unresolved D. From germline, CDR1 is SGHNT and CDR2 YYREEE (reference sequence). The V end was cut by 0 bases, the J end by 1 base, with 7 bases between. The CDR3 runs to 14 residues. The CDR3 region has the DNA TGTGCCAGCAGCTTGGGTCCGGGGAACACTGAAGCTTTCTTT. Amino acids: CASSLGPGNTEAFF.

This clone came up once. The rearrangement uses TRBV9 and TRBJ2-1; the match to TRBD2 covers 11 bases. Unmatched junction bases numbered 6, after V lost 3 bases and J lost 4 bases. This CDR3 contains 16 residues. CDR1 SGDLS and CDR2 YYNGEE come from the germline V gene. DNA for the CDR3: TGTGCCAGCAGCGCGGCTAGCGGGGGGTATTACAATGAGCAGTTCTTC. Translation gives CASSAASGGYYNEQFF.

The V call is TRBV5-1, the J call TRBJ2-7; D possibly corresponds to TRBD1 (6 bases). V was clipped by 0 bases and J by 3 bases, with 13 bases between them. The germline gives CDR1 SGHRS, CDR2 YFSETQ. This CDR3 comprises 15 residues. This CDR3 reads CASSLAQGSYYEQYF. The DNA of the CDR3 is TGCGCCAGCAGCTTGGCCCAGGGGTCATACTACGAGCAGTACTTC.

The chain has TRBV19 and TRBJ1-5; D possibly corresponds to TRBD1 (6 bases). V was trimmed by 4 bases and J by 4 bases, leaving 14 bases between them. CDR3 length equals 15 residues. Germline lookup yields CDR1 LNHDA and CDR2 SQIVND (reference sequence). CDR3 residues: CASSTSTGLNQPQHF. DNA of the CDR3: TGTGCCAGTAGTACCTCGACAGGCCTGAATCAGCCCCAGCATTTT.

The rearrangement joins TRBV27 to TRBJ1-1, with D possibly matching TRBD1 (6 bases). V was cut by 2 bases and J by 2 bases, with 9 bases left in between. Germline CDR1 MNHEY, CDR2 SMNVEV (reference sequence). The CDR3 sequence is 14 residues long. The CDR3 DNA follows: TGTGCCAGCAGTTTACAGGGGCGAAACACTGAAGCTTTCTTT. This translates into CASSLQGRNTEAFF.

This rearrangement joins TRBV10-3 to TRBJ2-1; D is possibly TRBD1 (5 bases). Germline V CDR1 and CDR2: ENHRY, SYGVKD. V was cut by 8 bases and J by 1 base, with 6 bases left in between. This CDR3 is built from 12 residues. The CDR3 is CAIRTSYNEQFF. The CDR3 region has the DNA TGTGCCATCCGGACATCCTACAATGAGCAGTTCTTC.

The chain employs TRBV7-9 and TRBJ2-7; D is uncertain. This CDR3 comprises 15 residues. CDR1 is SEHNR, CDR2 FQNEAQ, per germline (reference sequence). V dropped 1 base and J dropped 3 bases, with 13 bases sitting between them. CDR3 in DNA: TGTGCCAGCAGCTTAGATTTATGGCAGGACTACGAGCAGTACTTC. Translation: CASSLDLWQDYEQYF. The variable domain in full, with the rest retrieved from reference TRBV7-9 and TRBJ2-7, is DTGVSQNPRHKITKRGQNVTFRCDPISEHNRLYWYRQTLGQGPEFLTYFQNEAQLEKSRLLSDRFSAERPKGSFSTLEIQRTEQGDSAMYLCASSLDLWQDYEQYFGPGTRLTVT.

The chain recombines TRBV12-5 with TRBJ1-3; TRBD1 is a possible D gene (5 bases). The CDR3 has 16 residues. The germline gives CDR1 LGHNT, CDR2 FRNRAP. Trimming cost V 7 bases and J 0 bases, with 16 bases left between them. CDR3 sequence reads: CASDGTTAYSGNTIYF. The CDR3 nucleotides are TGTGCTAGTGATGGTACGACAGCCTACTCTGGAAACACCATATATTTT.

The chain joins TRBV7-3 to TRBJ2-1, with 8 bases matching TRBD2. V dropped 3 bases and J dropped 8; count of bases not matched to a gene: 0. CDR3 length: 12 amino acids. Per the germline V gene, CDR1 is SGHTA and CDR2 is FQGTGA. The CDR3 nucleotides read TGTGCCAGCAGCTTCGGGGGGGATGAGCAGTTCTTC. Amino acids: CASSFGGDEQFF.

This chain links TRBV7-2 with TRBJ2-1; 7 bases are a match to TRBD1. Trimming cost V 3 bases and J 0 bases; bases outside gene matches: 2. Germline CDR1 SGHTA, CDR2 FQGNSA. The CDR3 contains 15 residues. CDR3 residues: CASSLDRSSYNEQFF. The CDR3 region has the DNA TGTGCCAGCAGCTTGGACAGGAGCTCCTACAATGAGCAGTTCTTC.

The V gene is TRBV6-5, the J gene TRBJ1-2; TRBD1 matches 9 bases. This CDR3 has 14 amino acids. After removal of 5 bases from V and 4 bases from J, the junction contained 5 bases not matched to a gene. The germline V gene has CDR1 MNHEY and CDR2 SVGAGI. CDR3 coding DNA: TGTGCCAGCAGTAAACTGGGACAGGGCTATGGCTACACCTTC. It codes for CASSKLGQGYGYTF.

V is TRBV6-1 and J is TRBJ1-1; no clear D gene. V was pared by 2 bases and J by 10 bases, with 11 bases between. The CDR3 totals 12 residues. Germline V gene data show CDR1 as MNHNS and CDR2 as SASEGT. As DNA, the CDR3 is TGTGCCAGCAGTGAAATGAGGGAATCAGCTTTCTTT. Protein sequence: CASSEMRESAFF.

The chain has TRBV29-1 and TRBJ2-2; a weak D match, TRBD1 (5 bases). Germline CDR1 and CDR2: SQVTM and ANQGSEA. V gave up 5 bases and J gave up 0 bases, with 16 bases separating them. The CDR3 runs 16 residues. The CDR3 region has the DNA TGCAGCGTTCTTTCTGGGGCCGGGTCGAACACCGGGGAGCTGTTTTTT. Its translation: CSVLSGAGSNTGELFF.

J is TRBJ2-7 and V is TRBV19, with D uncertain. Germline-derived CDR1 and CDR2 are LNHDA and SQIVND (reference sequence). With 1 base removed from V and 3 bases from J, the gap between germline ends came to 7 bases. The CDR3 totals 13 residues. The CDR3 spells CASSIGSVYEQYF. CDR3 DNA sequence: TGTGCCAGTAGTATAGGGAGCGTCTACGAGCAGTACTTC.

The V gene is TRBV6-5, the J gene TRBJ1-2; D is unclear. Germline V gene lookup returns CDR1 MNHEY and CDR2 SVGAGI. CDR3 size: 13 residues. V lost 0 bases, J lost 8 bases, and 10 bases lay in between. This CDR3 is CASSYSPGGGYTF. In DNA form, the CDR3 reads TGTGCCAGCAGTTACTCCCCGGGAGGGGGCTACACCTTC.

The chain combines TRBV5-4 with TRBJ2-3; 7 nucleotides match TRBD1. The junction had 6 bases not matched to a gene; V was cut back by 3 bases and J by 5 bases. This CDR3 contains 14 residues. Per the germline V gene, CDR1 is SGHNT and CDR2 is YYREEE (reference sequence). The CDR3 region is CASSSRDSRDTQYF. CDR3 bases: TGTGCCAGCAGCTCACGGGACAGTCGAGATACGCAGTATTTT. Variable domain in full (rest from reference TRBV5-4 and TRBJ2-3): ETGVTQSPTHLIKTRGQQVTLRCSSQSGHNTVSWYQQALGQGPQFIFQYYREEENGRGNFPPRFSGLQFPNYSSELNVNALELDDSALYLCASSSRDSRDTQYFGPGTRLTVL.

This clone was detected only a few times. The genes are TRBV5-1 and TRBJ1-4, with D hard to call. The CDR3 extends over 14 amino acids. Germline V lookup: CDR1 SGHRS, CDR2 YFSETQ. The ends were cut back, 1 base at V and 7 bases at J, with 11 bases in the middle. The CDR3 DNA sequence: TGCGCCAGCAGCTTGCCGGGGATGAGTGAAAAACTGTTTTTT. The encoded protein is CASSLPGMSEKLFF.

The chain links TRBV7-9 to TRBJ2-3, with D unclear. The V end was cut by 4 bases, the J end by 2 bases, with 7 bases between. Looked up from germline, CDR1 is SEHNR and CDR2 is FQNEAQ (reference sequence). The CDR3 is 13 residues long. The CDR3 sequence is CASSSPTTDTQYF. In DNA form, the CDR3 reads TGTGCCAGCAGCTCCCCTACCACAGATACGCAGTATTTT.

Comment on this clone: Because it lacks the conserved phenylalanine or tryptophan at the end, this CDR3 is likely a read error. J is TRBJ1-6 and V is TRBV27, with D uncertain. This CDR3 contains 13 residues. Trimming left V 0 bases short and J 13 bases short, with 10 bases between. CDR1 MNHEY and CDR2 SMNVEV come from the germline V gene (reference sequence). The CDR3, as DNA: TGTGCCAGCAGTTTATCGTCTAACTCCCCCCTCCACTCT. It is translated as CASSLSSNSPLHS.

The rearrangement uses TRBV6-5 and TRBJ1-1; 10 bases agree with TRBD1. There are 16 residues in the CDR3. Germline CDR1 is MNHEY and CDR2 is SVGAGI. The ends lost 6 bases at V and 0 bases at J; junction bases unmatched: 7. CDR3 residues: CASSYGTGVMNTEAFF. The CDR3 DNA is TGTGCCAGCAGCTACGGGACAGGGGTAATGAACACTGAAGCTTTCTTT.

The gene calls are TRBV7-2 and TRBJ1-1; a weak D match, TRBD1 (5 bases). CDR3 size: 14 residues. Germline V gives CDR1 SGHTA, CDR2 FQGNSA. With 3 bases removed from V and 0 bases from J, the gap between germline ends came to 8 bases. Here the CDR3 reads CASSFETVNTEAFF. CDR3 DNA sequence: TGTGCCAGCAGCTTTGAGACAGTGAACACTGAAGCTTTCTTT.

J is TRBJ1-6 and V is TRBV4-2, with D hard to call. V lost 4 bases, J lost 7 bases, and 11 bases lay in between. The CDR3 is made up of 14 amino acids. Per germline, CDR1 LGHNA and CDR2 YNFKEQ. The DNA for the CDR3 is TGTGCCAGCAGCCCGGGGTCTCCCAATTCACCCCTCCACTTT. Amino acid sequence: CASSPGSPNSPLHF.